Presented here are 9 T cell receptor beta chains from one specimen sequenced in a study of T-cell reconstitution after alpha-beta-depleted transplantation in children. TCRbeta library construction was performed incorporating unique molecular identifiers. TCRdb reanalysed the PCR reads using MiXCR and keeps one entry per CDR3 protein. The data contain 700,000 to 850,000 distinct CDR3 sequences, approximately 15% of them seen just once; the ten biggest clones take up roughly 4.8%. The sample in question was PBMCs, mostly from graft donor cells, obtained 360 days after TCRalphabeta/CD19-depleted stem cell transplant. Receptors originate from a male patient aged 5 to 17 who had a stem cell transplant for acute lymphoblastic leukemia, so the T cells may come from the graft donor.

The chain joins TRBV7-3 to TRBJ1-5; 7 bases align to TRBD1. The germline V gene has CDR1 SGHTA and CDR2 FQGTGA. The CDR3 is 18 residues long. V shed 1 base, J shed 1 base, and the junction held 10 bases outside the gene matches. The CDR3 DNA follows: TGTGCCAGCAGCTTAATAACGACAGGGCAGTTAAGCAATCAGCCCCAGCATTTT. Protein: CASSLITTGQLSNQPQHF.

This clonotype was seen only a few times. The chain carries TRBV5-1 and TRBJ2-7; TRBD1 or TRBD2 may be the D gene (5 bases each). CDR3 size: 15 residues. The germline V and J ends were trimmed by 5 bases and 3 bases, with 18 bases remaining between them. Germline V gene data show CDR1 as SGHRS and CDR2 as YFSETQ. CDR3 residues: CASRRSRDGLYEQYF. Here the CDR3 DNA reads TGCGCCAGCAGACGTAGCCGGGACGGACTCTACGAGCAGTACTTC.

This clonotype has just a few counts. The rearrangement joins TRBV29-1 to TRBJ1-1; TRBD1 matches 10 bases. Trimming cost V 7 bases and J 10 bases; bases outside gene matches: 9. Germline V gene sequence: CDR1 SQVTM, CDR2 ANQGSEA. The CDR3 covers 12 residues. The CDR3 DNA is TGCAGCGGTGGGGGACAGGGGCATCCAGCTTTCTTT. Translated, it gives CSGGGQGHPAFF.

In this sample, this clonotype turned up a few times. The chain joins TRBV6-1 to TRBJ2-7, with D tentatively TRBD1 or TRBD2 (5 bases each). V shed 8 bases and J shed 0 bases, with 17 bases lying between them. This CDR3 contains 15 residues. The germline gives CDR1 MNHNS, CDR2 SASEGT. The CDR3 DNA follows: TGTGCCAGCGGGGACGAGGACAAGACCTCCTACGAGCAGTACTTC. Its protein product is CASGDEDKTSYEQYF.

The chain employs TRBV29-1 and TRBJ2-6, with D perhaps matching TRBD1 (6 bases). Germline V gene data show CDR1 as SQVTM and CDR2 as ANQGSEA. CDR3 length: 16 amino acids. V was clipped by 0 bases and J by 0 bases, with 9 bases between them. DNA for the CDR3: TGCAGCGTTGAAGAGGGGGCCGCCTCTGGGGCCAACGTCCTGACTTTC. Translating gives CSVEEGAASGANVLTF.

This clonotype was detected ten times or more. V gene TRBV20-1 combines with J gene TRBJ1-1, with 9 bases that match TRBD1. Germline V gene sequence: CDR1 DFQATT, CDR2 SNEGSKA (reference sequence). The J segment lost 3 bases and the V segment lost 5 bases, leaving 4 bases of the junction unmatched. The CDR3 loop spans 13 amino acids. CDR3 in amino acids: CSAVQGADTEAFF. CDR3 sequence (DNA): TGCAGTGCTGTACAGGGGGCGGACACTGAAGCTTTCTTT.

This clonotype was counted between two and nine times. J is TRBJ1-6 and V is TRBV4-1, with a possible D match to TRBD1 (5 bases). V shed 1 base and J shed 6 bases, with 10 bases lying between them. Per germline, CDR1 MGHRA and CDR2 YSYEKL. The CDR3 contains 15 residues. The CDR3 loop is CASSQGQLFNSPLHF. The CDR3 coding sequence is TGCGCCAGCAGCCAAGGACAGCTCTTTAATTCACCCCTCCACTTT.

CDR3 region: CSVGRGHYNEQFF. As DNA, the CDR3 is TGCAGCGTTGGAAGGGGCCACTACAATGAGCAGTTCTTC. This chain joins TRBV29-1 and TRBJ2-1; tentative D call: TRBD1 (5 bases). The length of the CDR3 is 13 residues. The germline CDR1 and CDR2 sequences are SQVTM and ANQGSEA. Trimming took off 4 bases at V and 3 bases at J, with 10 bases between the two ends.

Notes on this clonotype: At one of its ends the junction is not consistent with the germline gene, which may arise from a read error. CDR3 coding DNA: TGTGCCAGCACTTTAGGGACCCAGGCGGGAGGGACCCAGTACTTC. This translates into CASTLGTQAGGTQYF. The J gene is TRBJ2-7, the V gene TRBV12-3 or TRBV12-4, with 8 bases that match TRBD2. Matching the DNA end better, TRBJ2-5 makes the J call doubtful. The CDR3 runs to 15 residues.